Reported below is one T cell receptor (beta chain). These data belong to a study of blood T cell repertoires in COVID-19. Study-level background: Researchers got acute and convalescent COVID-19 samples from the United States, Italy and Spain.

Authors' methods: Estimated nucleated cell counts came from reference gene primer amplification. Using immunoSEQ multiplex PCR, the repertoire was profiled, and TCRdb retains in-frame clones only, with some absent. V and J calls and clone size come straight from that table; D and trimming were deduced from the DNA. The sample gives about 44,000 clones, roughly 87% of which show up once; more than 20% is in the top ten. The ends lost 0 bases at V and 10 bases at J; junction bases unmatched: 9. The CDR3 extends over 15 amino acids. CDR1 is SGHRS and CDR2 is YFSETQ in the germline V gene. Sequenced: peripheral blood. This receptor was taken from an elderly woman in a cohort sampled during active or convalescent COVID-19. This sequence joins TRBV5-1 and TRBJ2-1; 8 bases fit TRBD2. CDR3 in amino acids: CASSLGSGIWGEQFF. The CDR3 DNA is TGCGCCAGCAGCTTGGGTAGCGGGATCTGGGGAGAGCAGTTCTTC.